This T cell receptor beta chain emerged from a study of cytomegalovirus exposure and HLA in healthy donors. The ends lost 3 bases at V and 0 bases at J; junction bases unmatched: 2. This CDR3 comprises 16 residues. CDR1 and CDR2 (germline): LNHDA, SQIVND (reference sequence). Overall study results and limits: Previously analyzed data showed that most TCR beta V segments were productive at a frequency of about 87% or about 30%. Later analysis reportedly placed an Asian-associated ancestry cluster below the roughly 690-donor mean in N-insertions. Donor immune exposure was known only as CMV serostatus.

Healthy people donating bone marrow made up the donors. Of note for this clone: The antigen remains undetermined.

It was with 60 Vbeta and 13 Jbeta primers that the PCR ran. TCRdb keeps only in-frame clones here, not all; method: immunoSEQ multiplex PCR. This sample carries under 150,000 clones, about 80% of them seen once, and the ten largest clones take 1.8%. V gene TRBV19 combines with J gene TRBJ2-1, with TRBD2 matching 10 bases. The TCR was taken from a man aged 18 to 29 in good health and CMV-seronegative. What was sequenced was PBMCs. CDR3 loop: CASSISGGSSYNEQFF. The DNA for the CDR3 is TGTGCCAGTAGTATTAGCGGGGGGAGCTCCTACAATGAGCAGTTCTTC.